Sequencing of this T cell receptor (beta chain) was carried out in a study of blood T cell repertoires in COVID-19. The V end was cut by 2 bases, the J end by 2 bases, with 13 bases between. Looked up from germline, CDR1 is MNHEY and CDR2 is SVGAGI. CDR3 length: 16 residues. Profiled with immunoSEQ multiplex PCR; TCRdb holds only in-frame clones, not every one. The repertoire holds around 100,000 clones, about 85% seen once, with about 3.4% in the top ten. The V call is TRBV6-5, the J call TRBJ2-1; a weak D match, TRBD2 (7 bases). Sequenced: peripheral blood. The sequence came from a man between 40 and 49 years old with acute or convalescent COVID-19. DNA of the CDR3: TGTGCCAGCAGTTACGGTTTGCGGGGGCCCTACAATGAGCAGTTCTTC. Translated: CASSYGLRGPYNEQFF.